These 21 T cell receptor beta chains were sequenced from one sample in a study of T cell responses to AZD1222 COVID-19 vaccine. Produced via immunoSEQ multiplex PCR; TCRdb's table is partial and in-frame only. The sample holds 100,000 or so clones, roughly nine tenths seen once. The input for sequencing was peripheral blood, taken 28 days after the second AZD1222 dose. These receptors were obtained from an adult who received the AZD1222 COVID-19 vaccine.

The CDR3 spells CASSPGQGYGYTF. CDR3 DNA: TGTGCCAGCAGCCCGGGACAGGGATATGGCTACACCTTC. The V and J genes are TRBV3-1 (or the pseudogene TRBV3-2) and TRBJ1-2; 9 bases fit TRBD1. The junction had 2 bases not matched to a gene; V was cut back by 4 bases and J by 5 bases. The CDR3 runs to 13 residues. Germline CDR1 reads LGHDT; CDR2 reads YNNKEL (reference sequence).

This rearrangement joins TRBV6-5 to TRBJ1-5, with 8 bases identical to TRBD1. The CDR3 length is 15 residues. The junction had 8 bases not matched to a gene; V was cut back by 5 bases and J by 5 bases. Germline CDR1 MNHEY, CDR2 SVGAGI. In DNA form, the CDR3 reads TGTGCCAGCAGTCCTACAGGGGGTTTGGATCAGCCCCAGCATTTT. Translation: CASSPTGGLDQPQHF.

V is TRBV18 and J is TRBJ1-4; D possibly corresponds to TRBD1 (5 bases). Looked up from germline, CDR1 is KGHSH and CDR2 is LQKENI. V was shortened by 3 bases and J by 5 bases, with 7 bases between the two germline ends. The length of the CDR3 is 13 residues. CDR3: CASSPGLNEKLFF. As DNA, the CDR3 is TGTGCCAGCTCACCGGGACTCAATGAAAAACTGTTTTTT.

This sequence joins TRBV5-5 and TRBJ1-2, with 9 nucleotides matching TRBD1. CDR3 length: 14 amino acids. The ends lost 0 bases at V and 7 bases at J; junction bases unmatched: 4. CDR1 SGHKS and CDR2 YYEKEE come from the germline V gene (reference sequence). CDR3 coding DNA: TGTGCCAGCAGCTTGGACAGGGGGCGAACTGGCTACACCTTC. Translation: CASSLDRGRTGYTF.

The chain uses TRBV10-3 and TRBJ2-7; TRBD2 aligns across 13 bases. The trim removed 5 bases at V and 4 bases at J, leaving 5 bases unmatched. Germline V gene lookup returns CDR1 ENHRY and CDR2 SYGVKD. The CDR3 runs to 15 residues. CDR3 protein: CAISPTSGRTYEQYF. CDR3 nucleotide sequence: TGTGCCATCAGTCCGACTAGCGGGAGGACTTACGAGCAGTACTTC.

V usage is TRBV2 and J usage is TRBJ2-2; unclear D gene. CDR1 is SNHLY, CDR2 FYNNEI, per germline. The CDR3 sequence is 15 residues long. The ends were cut back, 6 bases at V and 7 bases at J, with 18 bases in the middle. The CDR3 sequence: CASRELDGSIGELFF. The CDR3 DNA is TGTGCCAGCAGGGAACTGGACGGATCTATCGGGGAGCTGTTTTTT.

The V gene is TRBV19, the J gene TRBJ2-6, with TRBD1 as a possible D gene (6 bases). CDR1 and CDR2 from the germline V gene are LNHDA and SQIVND (reference sequence). CDR3 size: 16 residues. Trimming left V 4 bases short and J 2 bases short, with 12 bases between. The CDR3 loop is CASSNPTGTGANVLTF. The DNA of the CDR3 is TGTGCCAGTAGTAATCCCACAGGGACTGGGGCCAACGTCCTGACTTTC.

This clone was observed a handful of times. The V gene is TRBV2, the J gene TRBJ1-3, with D perhaps TRBD1 (6 bases). Looked up from germline, CDR1 is SNHLY and CDR2 is FYNNEI. V lost 5 bases and J 0 bases, leaving 8 bases between the germline ends. CDR3 length: 14 residues. Here the CDR3 reads CASSTGSSGNTIYF. The CDR3 DNA reads TGTGCCAGCAGTACAGGGAGCTCTGGAAACACCATATATTTT.

V gene TRBV11-3 combines with J gene TRBJ2-1; a weak D match, TRBD1 (6 bases). The CDR3 contains 11 residues. With 5 bases removed from V and 8 bases from J, the gap between germline ends came to 7 bases. Looked up from germline, CDR1 is SGHNT and CDR2 is YENEEA. CDR3 loop: CASSQGYEQFF. CDR3 nucleotide sequence: TGTGCCAGCAGCCAGGGGTATGAGCAGTTCTTC. The whole variable domain, filled in from reference TRBV11-3 and TRBJ2-1, reads EAGVVQSPRYKIIEKKQPVAFWCNPISGHNTLYWYLQNLGQGPELLIRYENEEAVDDSQLPKDRFSAERLKGVDSTLKIQPAELGDSAVYLCASSQGYEQFFGPGTRLTVL.

The chain carries TRBV7-9 and TRBJ1-5; D is undetermined. CDR3 length: 17 residues. The V and J ends lost 3 bases and 0 bases respectively, with 15 bases between them. Germline assignment: CDR1 SEHNR and CDR2 FQNEAQ (reference sequence). The CDR3 spells CASSFVPAGYSNQPQHF. CDR3 sequence (DNA): TGTGCCAGCAGCTTTGTGCCAGCGGGGTATAGCAATCAGCCCCAGCATTTT.

This chain joins TRBV5-8 and TRBJ1-2; D remains unclear. V lost 1 base to trimming and J lost 13 bases, with 17 bases between them. The CDR3 consists of 13 residues. Germline CDR1 reads SGHTS; CDR2 reads YDEGEE. The CDR3, as DNA: TGTGCCAGCAGCTTGTTTATCCGGCGGTCCCTCACCTTC. It translates to CASSLFIRRSLTF.

CDR3 DNA sequence: TGTGCCAGCAGTAACCAGCCTGAAGTATTCGGAAACACCATATATTTT. This translates into CASSNQPEVFGNTIYF. The genes are TRBV28 and TRBJ1-3; D is unclear. Trimming took 5 bases from V and 4 from J, leaving 18 bases between them. CDR1 and CDR2 (germline): MDHEN, SYDVKM. The CDR3 loop spans 16 amino acids.

The genes are TRBV24-1 and TRBJ2-3; the D is unclear. The CDR3 length is 12 residues. Germline loops: CDR1 KGHDR, CDR2 SFDVKD. Trimming cost V 2 bases and J 4 bases, with 3 bases left between them. CDR3 in amino acids: CATSDYPDTQYF. CDR3 in DNA: TGTGCCACCAGTGATTACCCAGATACGCAGTATTTT.

This clone turned up a few times. The genes are TRBV27 and TRBJ1-2; 7 bases fit TRBD1. The CDR3 sequence is 13 residues long. Germline loops: CDR1 MNHEY, CDR2 SMNVEV (reference sequence). Unmatched junction bases numbered 8, after V lost 6 bases and J lost 7 bases. The CDR3: CASRPDRVGGYTF. Here the CDR3 DNA reads TGTGCCAGCAGGCCTGACAGGGTCGGTGGCTACACCTTC.

The genes are TRBV19 and TRBJ1-1; maybe TRBD1 (5 bases). The V end lost 6 bases, the J end lost 6 bases, and 14 bases lay between the germline ends. This CDR3 is 13 amino acids long. Germline CDR1 is LNHDA and CDR2 is SQIVND (reference sequence). CDR3 sequence reads: CASRYQGLAEAFF. The CDR3 region has the DNA TGTGCCAGTAGGTACCAGGGTCTCGCTGAAGCTTTCTTT.

V and J are TRBV7-3 and TRBJ2-1; 13 bases match TRBD2. V was clipped by 4 bases and J by 4 bases; unmatched bases: 1. CDR3 length: 15 residues. Germline values: CDR1 SGHTA, CDR2 FQGTGA. This chain's CDR3 is CASSSGLAGYNEQFF. For the CDR3, the DNA is TGTGCCAGCAGCTCGGGACTAGCGGGGTACAATGAGCAGTTCTTC.

CDR3 sequence: CASSLGRQGEQYF. CDR3 DNA sequence: TGCGCCAGCAGCTTGGGTAGACAGGGGGAGCAGTACTTC. The chain recombines TRBV5-1 with TRBJ2-7; 8 bases fit TRBD1. After removal of 0 bases from V and 7 bases from J, the junction contained 3 bases not matched to a gene. Germline values: CDR1 SGHRS, CDR2 YFSETQ. The CDR3 extends over 13 amino acids.

The chain joins TRBV4-3 to TRBJ2-7; 11 bases match TRBD2. The V gene end was trimmed by 0 bases and the J gene end by 4 bases; junction bases not matched to a gene: 5. Germline V lookup: CDR1 LGHNA, CDR2 YSLEER. This CDR3 spans 16 amino acids. The CDR3 spells CASSQDEGLAVYEQYF. CDR3 nucleotides: TGCGCCAGCAGCCAAGATGAGGGACTAGCGGTATACGAGCAGTACTTC.

The chain recombines TRBV3-1 (or the pseudogene TRBV3-2) with TRBJ1-2; D unresolved. Deletions cut 2 bases from V and 1 base from J, with 23 bases between. Germline-derived CDR1 and CDR2 are LGHDT and YNNKEL (reference sequence). The CDR3 spans 19 residues. The CDR3 DNA is TGTGCCAGCAGCCAATTTAGAGTCAGAAGGAAATCGCATAACTATGGCTACACCTTC. As protein: CASSQFRVRRKSHNYGYTF.

This clone was found a few times. The chain has TRBV29-1 and TRBJ1-2; 9 bases are shared with TRBD1. The trim removed 1 base at V and 8 bases at J, leaving 2 bases unmatched. The germline CDR1 and CDR2 sequences are SQVTM and ANQGSEA. CDR3 length: 12 residues. CDR3 protein: CSVEGDRDGYTF. The DNA for the CDR3 is TGCAGCGTTGAAGGGGACAGGGACGGCTACACCTTC.

The rearrangement links TRBV25-1 to TRBJ2-7; tentative D call: TRBD2 (6 bases). The CDR3 extends over 13 amino acids. From germline, CDR1 is MGHDK and CDR2 SYGVNS. The V end was cut by 5 bases, the J end by 3 bases, with 11 bases between. CDR3 nucleotides: TGTGCCAGCAGTCGGGACTCCTTCTACGAGCAGTACTTC. Protein sequence: CASSRDSFYEQYF.